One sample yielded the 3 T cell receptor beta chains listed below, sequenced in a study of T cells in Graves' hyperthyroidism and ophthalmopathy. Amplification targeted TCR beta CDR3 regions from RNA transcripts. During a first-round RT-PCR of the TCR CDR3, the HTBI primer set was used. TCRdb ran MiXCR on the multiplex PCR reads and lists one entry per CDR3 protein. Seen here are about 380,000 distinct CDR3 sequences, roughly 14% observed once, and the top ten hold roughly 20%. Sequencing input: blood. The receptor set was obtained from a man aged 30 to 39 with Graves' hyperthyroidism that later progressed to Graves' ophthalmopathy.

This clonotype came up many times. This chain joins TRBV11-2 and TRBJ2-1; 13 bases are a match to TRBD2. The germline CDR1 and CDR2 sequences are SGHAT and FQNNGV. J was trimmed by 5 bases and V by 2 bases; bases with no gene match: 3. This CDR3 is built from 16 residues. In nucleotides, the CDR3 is TGTGCCAGCAGCTTACGGACTAGCGGGGGCCACAATGAGCAGTTCTTC. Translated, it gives CASSLRTSGGHNEQFF.

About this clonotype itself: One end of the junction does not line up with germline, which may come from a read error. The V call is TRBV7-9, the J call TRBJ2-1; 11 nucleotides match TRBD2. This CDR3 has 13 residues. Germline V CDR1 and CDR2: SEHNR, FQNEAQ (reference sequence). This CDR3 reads CAGSSGLADEQFF. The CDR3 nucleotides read TGTGCCGGCAGCTCGGGACTAGCGGATGAGCAGTTCTTC. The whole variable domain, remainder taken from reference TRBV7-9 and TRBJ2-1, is DTGVSQNPRHKITKRGQNVTFRCDPISEHNRLYWYRQTLGQGPEFLTYFQNEAQLEKSRLLSDRFSAERPKGSFSTLEIQRTEQGDSAMYLCAGSSGLADEQFFGPGTRLTVL.

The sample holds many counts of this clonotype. Here the CDR3 reads CASSSGTAAGETQYF. DNA of the CDR3: TGTGCCAGCAGTTCGGGGACCGCCGCCGGAGAGACCCAGTACTTC. The gene calls are TRBV28 and TRBJ2-5, with D perhaps given as TRBD1 or TRBD2 (5 bases each). CDR3 length: 15 residues. Trimming left V 4 bases short and J 4 bases short, with 16 bases between. CDR1 is MDHEN and CDR2 is SYDVKM in the germline V gene.